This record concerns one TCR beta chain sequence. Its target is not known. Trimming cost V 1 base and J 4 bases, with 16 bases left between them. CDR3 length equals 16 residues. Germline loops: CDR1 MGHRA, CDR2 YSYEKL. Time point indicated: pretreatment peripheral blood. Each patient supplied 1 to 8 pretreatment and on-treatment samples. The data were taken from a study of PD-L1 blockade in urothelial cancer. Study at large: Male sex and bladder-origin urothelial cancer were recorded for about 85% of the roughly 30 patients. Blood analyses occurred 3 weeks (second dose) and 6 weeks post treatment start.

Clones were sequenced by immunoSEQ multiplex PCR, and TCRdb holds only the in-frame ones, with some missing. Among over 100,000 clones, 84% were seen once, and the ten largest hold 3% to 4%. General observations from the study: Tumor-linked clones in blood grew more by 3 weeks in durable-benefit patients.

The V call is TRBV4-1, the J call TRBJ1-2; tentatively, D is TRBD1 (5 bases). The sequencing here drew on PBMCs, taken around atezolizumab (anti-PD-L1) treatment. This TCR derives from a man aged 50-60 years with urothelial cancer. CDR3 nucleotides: TGCGCCAGCAGCCAAGTGGACCAGGGAGGTACCTATGGCTACACCTTC. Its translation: CASSQVDQGGTYGYTF.